The next 32 T cell receptor beta chains were all read from a single sample in a study of blood T cells in healthy people across ages. Combining a sample-barcoded 5' primer with a J-beta primer mix, a second PCR ran for about 7 to 11 cycles. TCRdb passed the 5' RACE reads through MiXCR, listing each CDR3 protein once. Altogether approximately 360,000 distinct CDR3 sequences are present, about 55% being singletons, with the ten largest covering around 49%. The sample taken for sequencing was blood. The source is a man between 60 and 70 years old in good health.

This clonotype was recorded a few times. The CDR3 DNA sequence: TGTGCCAGCAGCCTAGACAGGGCTCGGTACAATGAGCAGTTCTTC. Its translation is CASSLDRARYNEQFF. The chain carries TRBV27 and TRBJ2-1, with 7 positions matching TRBD1. This CDR3 spans 15 amino acids. Germline lookup yields CDR1 MNHEY and CDR2 SMNVEV (reference sequence). V lost 6 bases to trimming and J lost 4 bases; unmatched junction nucleotides: 9.

The CDR3: CASSPPPLVNEQFF. DNA of the CDR3: TGTGCCAGCAGCCCTCCCCCCCTTGTGAATGAGCAGTTCTTC. The chain is built from TRBV7-2 and TRBJ2-1; D is uncertain. CDR1 is SGHTA and CDR2 is FQGNSA in the germline V gene. The CDR3 is 14 residues long. V was cut by 5 bases and J by 7 bases, with 15 bases left in between.

This sequence joins TRBV18 and TRBJ2-1; 11 positions match TRBD2. J gave up 7 bases and V 2 bases, and 4 bases lay outside the gene matches. The CDR3 is made up of 15 amino acids. The germline V gene has CDR1 KGHSH and CDR2 LQKENI. CDR3: CASSPASGRQNEQFF. As DNA, the CDR3 is TGTGCCAGCTCACCAGCTAGCGGGAGGCAAAATGAGCAGTTCTTC.

This chain links TRBV5-1 with TRBJ2-5, with D uncertain. CDR1 SGHRS and CDR2 YFSETQ come from the germline V gene. Trimming cost V 5 bases and J 4 bases, with 9 bases left between them. This CDR3 region has 12 residues. CDR3 region: CASSWVGETQYF. The CDR3 bases are TGCGCCAGCAGTTGGGTGGGAGAGACCCAGTACTTC. Supplemented by reference TRBV5-1 and TRBJ2-5, the full variable domain reads KAGVTQTPRYLIKTRGQQVTLSCSPISGHRSVSWYQQTPGQGLQFLFEYFSETQRNKGNFPGRFSGRQFSNSRSEMNVSTLELGDSALYLCASSWVGETQYFGPGTRLLVL.

This chain's CDR3 is CASRTGQGGIRQFF. The CDR3 DNA sequence: TGTGCCAGCAGAACTGGACAGGGCGGTATAAGGCAGTTCTTC. The rearrangement joins TRBV6-2 or TRBV6-3 to TRBJ2-1; 8 positions match TRBD1. Germline-derived CDR1 and CDR2 are MNHEY and SVGEGT. The CDR3 is 14 residues long. J lost 12 bases, V lost 6 bases, and 13 bases had no gene match.

The chain employs TRBV7-2 and TRBJ2-4; D unclear. Germline V gene data show CDR1 as SGHTA and CDR2 as FQGNSA. The V and J ends lost 1 base and 0 bases respectively, with 10 bases between them. This CDR3 spans 16 amino acids. CDR3 amino acids: CASSLGDTIAKNIQYF. As DNA, the CDR3 is TGTGCCAGCAGCTTAGGAGACACTATAGCCAAAAACATTCAGTACTTC.

This clonotype was recorded a few times. The chain couples TRBV3-1 to TRBJ2-7, with TRBD2 identical over 12 bases. The V gene end was trimmed by 3 bases and the J gene end by 3 bases; junction bases not matched to a gene: 6. CDR3 size: 16 residues. CDR1 is LGHDT and CDR2 is YNNKEL in the germline V gene (reference sequence). The CDR3 here is CASSQRGTSGYYEQYF. The CDR3 DNA reads TGTGCCAGCAGCCAGCGGGGGACTAGCGGGTACTACGAGCAGTACTTC.

The chain joins TRBV6-5 to TRBJ2-2; D is possibly TRBD2 (6 bases). V was clipped by 0 bases and J by 5 bases, with 13 bases between them. Germline CDR1 and CDR2: MNHEY and SVGAGI. This CDR3 is 16 amino acids long. The CDR3 region is CASSYSPFGGTGELFF. The CDR3, as DNA: TGTGCCAGCAGTTACTCGCCGTTCGGGGGTACCGGGGAGCTGTTTTTT.

V and J are TRBV7-9 and TRBJ1-6, with 7 positions matching TRBD1. The V gene end was trimmed by 5 bases and the J gene end by 10 bases; junction bases not matched to a gene: 8. The CDR3 totals 14 residues. Germline CDR1 and CDR2: SEHNR and FQNEAQ (reference sequence). CDR3 nucleotide sequence: TGTGCCAGCAGCCACCGACAGGGTAACTCACCCCTCCACTTT. Its protein product is CASSHRQGNSPLHF.

The rearrangement links TRBV3-1 to TRBJ2-5, with D possibly TRBD2 on 6 matching bases. CDR3 length: 15 amino acids. Trimming took off 0 bases at V and 1 base at J, with 9 bases between the two ends. Germline loops: CDR1 LGHDT, CDR2 YNNKEL (reference sequence). The CDR3 DNA sequence: TGTGCCAGCAGCCAAGATGGAGCGGGCCAAGAGACCCAGTACTTC. Translated, it gives CASSQDGAGQETQYF.

This chain uses TRBV7-2 with TRBJ2-1, with D possibly matching TRBD1 (5 bases). Germline CDR1 SGHTA, CDR2 FQGNSA. This CDR3 contains 16 residues. V was clipped by 2 bases and J by 4 bases, with 15 bases between them. CDR3 DNA sequence: TGTGCCAGCAGCTTAAGGGGCCAGGGTTCGTACAATGAGCAGTTCTTC. Protein product: CASSLRGQGSYNEQFF. Full variable domain (outside the CDR3, taken from reference TRBV7-2 and TRBJ2-1): GAGVSQSPSNKVTEKGKDVELRCDPISGHTALYWYRQSLGQGLEFLIYFQGNSAPDKSGLPSDRFSAERTGGSVSTLTIQRTQQEDSAVYLCASSLRGQGSYNEQFFGPGTRLTVL.

The chain joins TRBV5-1 to TRBJ2-1, with 8 positions matching TRBD1. The CDR3 has 16 residues. Germline CDR1 is SGHRS and CDR2 is YFSETQ. V dropped 4 bases and J dropped 3; count of bases not matched to a gene: 9. In DNA form, the CDR3 reads TGCGCCAGCAGCCTAGTGGGACAGGACCTCTACAATGAGCAGTTCTTC. Translation: CASSLVGQDLYNEQFF.

This clonotype was observed a handful of times. The genes are TRBV6-1 and TRBJ2-5, with 9 bases matching TRBD1. TRBJ2-7 matches the DNA end more closely, so the J call is doubtful. This CDR3 is built from 14 residues. Germline assignment: CDR1 MNHNS and CDR2 SASEGT. CDR3 protein: CASSDRGTFYEQYF. In nucleotides, the CDR3 is TGTGCCAGCAGCGACAGGGGGACTTTCTACGAGCAGTACTTC.

Points on this clonotype: One end of the junction fails to match germline, which may point to a read error. The chain carries TRBV7-9 and TRBJ2-3; D is unresolved. Germline-derived CDR1 and CDR2 are SEHNR and FQNEAQ (reference sequence). The CDR3 is 14 residues long. The CDR3 here is CAGSPWLGTDTQYF. CDR3 sequence (DNA): TGTGCCGGCAGCCCATGGTTAGGCACAGATACGCAGTATTTT.

The gene calls are TRBV2 and TRBJ1-2, with a possible D match to TRBD1 (6 bases). Trimming left V 8 bases short and J 6 bases short, with 16 bases between. The CDR3 has 13 residues. Germline V CDR1 and CDR2: SNHLY, FYNNEI. The CDR3 DNA follows: TGTGCCAGCCACGCTGGGGGCAGACATGGCTACACCTTC. It translates to CASHAGGRHGYTF. The full variable domain, rest sourced from reference TRBV2 and TRBJ1-2, is EPEVTQTPSHQVTQMGQEVILRCVPISNHLYFYWYRQILGQKVEFLVSFYNNEISEKSEIFDDQFSVERPDGSNFTLKIRSTKLEDSAMYFCASHAGGRHGYTFGSGTRLTVV.

This clonotype was seen a few times. This chain links TRBV9 with TRBJ2-7, with D unclear. This CDR3 contains 13 residues. Trimming took 0 bases from V and 7 from J, leaving 11 bases between them. CDR1 and CDR2 from the germline V gene are SGDLS and YYNGEE. CDR3 region: CASSVDTWGEQYF. The CDR3 DNA follows: TGTGCCAGCAGCGTAGATACCTGGGGAGAGCAGTACTTC.

This clonotype was seen once. One junction end disagrees with the germline gene, perhaps due to a read error. This rearrangement joins TRBV27 to TRBJ1-2; D gene unclear. The germline V gene has CDR1 MNHEY and CDR2 SMNVEV (reference sequence). The CDR3 covers 14 residues. CDR3 amino acids: CVSSPAGSNYGYTF. The CDR3, as DNA: TGTGTCAGCAGTCCAGCCGGGTCCAACTATGGCTACACCTTC.

The chain is built from TRBV5-1 and TRBJ2-3; D is uncertain. CDR3 size: 14 residues. V shed 7 bases and J shed 0 bases, with 12 bases lying between them. Germline V gives CDR1 SGHRS, CDR2 YFSETQ. DNA for the CDR3: TGCGCCAGCCGTCGGGCAGCTAGCACAGATACGCAGTATTTT. The encoded protein is CASRRAASTDTQYF.

This clonotype was detected only a few times. This chain connects TRBV5-1 to TRBJ2-5, with D maybe TRBD1 (6 bases). The CDR3 runs 17 residues. The V gene's germline CDR1 is SGHRS and CDR2 YFSETQ. V gave up 5 bases and J gave up 2 bases, with 22 bases separating them. Here the CDR3 reads CASSNGGVTGFQETQYF. CDR3 DNA sequence: TGCGCCAGCAGTAACGGAGGAGTGACAGGATTTCAAGAGACCCAGTACTTC.

The chain joins TRBV27 to TRBJ2-1, with D unresolved. The CDR3 loop spans 15 amino acids. Trimming shortened V by 3 bases and J by 2 bases, and 11 bases separated the two germline ends. Looked up from germline, CDR1 is MNHEY and CDR2 is SMNVEV (reference sequence). CDR3 sequence (DNA): TGTGCCAGCAGTTTCGATCTGGGCCCCTACAATGAGCAGTTCTTC. This sequence encodes CASSFDLGPYNEQFF.

The rearrangement links TRBV7-9 to TRBJ1-4, with D hard to call. Looked up from germline, CDR1 is SEHNR and CDR2 is FQNEAQ (reference sequence). V was cut by 6 bases and J by 8 bases, with 10 bases left in between. The CDR3 is 12 amino acids. Written as DNA, the CDR3 is TGTGCCAGCAGTATACAGAGGGAAAAACTGTTTTTT. Translated, it gives CASSIQREKLFF.

This clonotype was seen many times. The rearrangement joins TRBV28 to TRBJ2-1; D possibly corresponds to TRBD2 (7 bases). CDR3 size: 16 residues. V shed 5 bases and J shed 3 bases, with 17 bases lying between them. CDR1 is MDHEN, CDR2 SYDVKM, per germline. The DNA of the CDR3 is TGTGCCAGCAGTGTTGAGGGAGGGGGAAACTACAATGAGCAGTTCTTC. Translated: CASSVEGGGNYNEQFF.

This chain connects TRBV25-1 to TRBJ1-2; D unclear. This CDR3 region has 14 residues. Germline V CDR1 and CDR2: MGHDK, SYGVNS. The germline V and J ends were trimmed by 3 bases and 1 base, with 9 bases remaining between them. The CDR3 region is CASSDPAGNYGYTF. DNA of the CDR3: TGTGCCAGCAGTGACCCAGCCGGTAACTATGGCTACACCTTC.

This chain links TRBV20-1 with TRBJ2-5; D perhaps matches TRBD2 (6 bases). V was trimmed by 1 base and J by 2 bases, leaving 11 bases between them. In germline, CDR1 is DFQATT, CDR2 SNEGSKA (reference sequence). The CDR3 sequence is 14 residues long. In DNA, the CDR3 is TGCAGTGCTAGAGGGGCGGGGTTACAAGAGACCCAGTACTTC. Translated, it gives CSARGAGLQETQYF.

The chain couples TRBV20-1 to TRBJ1-2; D gene ambiguous. The CDR3 consists of 15 residues. V was pared by 1 base and J by 4 bases, with 16 bases between. The germline CDR1 and CDR2 sequences are DFQATT and SNEGSKA (reference sequence). CDR3 amino acids: CSARGIGPGVYGYTF. DNA for the CDR3: TGCAGTGCTAGAGGGATAGGGCCCGGGGTCTATGGCTACACCTTC.

This clonotype was picked up a small number of times. The V call is TRBV27, the J call TRBJ2-7; TRBD1 matches at 7 bases. After removal of 6 bases from V and 4 bases from J, the junction contained 9 bases not matched to a gene. This CDR3 region has 14 residues. Germline loops: CDR1 MNHEY, CDR2 SMNVEV (reference sequence). The CDR3, as DNA: TGTGCCAGCAGCCTCCAGGGGGATCAGTACGAGCAGTACTTC. It codes for CASSLQGDQYEQYF.

This clonotype appeared once. The gene calls are TRBV28 and TRBJ1-5; no clear D gene. V was trimmed by 6 bases and J by 1 base, leaving 4 bases between them. This CDR3 has 12 amino acids. In germline, CDR1 is MDHEN, CDR2 SYDVKM. Here the CDR3 DNA reads TGTGCCAGCAGGACCAGCAATCAGCCCCAGCATTTT. It codes for CASRTSNQPQHF.

This clonotype has a single count. The chain joins TRBV18 to TRBJ2-7, with 7 bases aligning to TRBD2. CDR3 length: 16 amino acids. Per the germline V gene, CDR1 is KGHSH and CDR2 is LQKENI. The V segment lost 2 bases and the J segment 1 base; nucleotides outside the gene matches: 8. The CDR3 coding sequence is TGTGCCAGCTCACCAGGTTTAGGACTAGGGTCCTACGAGCAGTACTTC. As protein: CASSPGLGLGSYEQYF. Using reference TRBV18 and TRBJ2-7 for the parts outside the CDR3, the full variable domain is NAGVMQNPRHLVRRRGQEARLRCSPMKGHSHVYWYRQLPEEGLKFMVYLQKENIIDESGMPKERFSAEFPKEGPSILRIQQVVRGDSAAYFCASSPGLGLGSYEQYFGPGTRLTVT.

As concerns this clonotype: This may stem from a read error, because a much larger clone lies one nucleotide away. The CDR3 DNA reads as TGTGCCTGCAGTGCCGACAGGGTCTCCTACAATGAGCAGTTCTTC. It is translated as CACSADRVSYNEQFF. The V gene is TRBV6-1, the J gene TRBJ2-1; 7 nucleotides agree with TRBD1. The germline CDR1 and CDR2 sequences are MNHNS and SASEGT. This CDR3 comprises 15 residues.

The gene calls are TRBV13 and TRBJ1-1, with D possibly TRBD1 on 6 matching bases. The CDR3 sequence is 13 residues long. Trimming took off 3 bases at V and 3 bases at J, with 8 bases between the two ends. Germline CDR1 is PRHDT and CDR2 is FYEKMQ (reference sequence). The CDR3 spells CASSLGHYTEAFF. As DNA, the CDR3 is TGTGCCAGCAGCTTGGGACATTACACTGAAGCTTTCTTT.

V and J are TRBV29-1 and TRBJ2-7; D not certain. Germline CDR1 reads SQVTM; CDR2 reads ANQGSEA. Trimming removed 4 bases at V and 7 bases at J, with 14 bases between. CDR3 length: 12 residues. The CDR3: CSVGVQMYEQYF. In DNA, the CDR3 is TGCAGCGTTGGGGTACAGATGTATGAGCAGTACTTC.

This clonotype was seen only once. A much larger clone differs by one base, so this may be a read error. V and J are TRBV7-2 and TRBJ2-3; D is unclear. CDR1 and CDR2 from the germline V gene are SGHTA and FQGNSA. The ends were cut back, 6 bases at V and 7 bases at J, with 17 bases in the middle. This CDR3 region has 14 residues. CDR3 bases: TGTGCCAGCAGTCCTCTAGGGTCACTGTATACGCAGTATTTT. Protein product: CASSPLGSLYTQYF.